Listed below are T cell receptor beta chains from one sample, sequenced in a study of post-analysis software for immune sequencing data. MiXCR, applied by TCRdb to the PCR reads, yields one record per CDR3 protein. Of about 540,000 distinct CDR3 sequences in the sample, 30% to 40% were seen once. Material: blood. The source of these receptors is a girl aged 2 to 17 with multiple sclerosis. Both conserved end residues are part of each CDR3. The order of the fields is D gene, clone size, J gene, V gene, CDR3 DNA, CDR3 protein. D genes are given only for firm matches. Part of the rows lack a size; the others show once, few, many or a class for expanded clones.

-,few,TRBJ1-1,TRBV5-1,TGCGCCAGCAGCTTTGAGCAAGTGAACACTGAAGCTTTCTTT,CASSFEQVNTEAFF
TRBD1,-,TRBJ2-6,TRBV5-1,TGCGCCAGCAGCGCGGACAGGGGGCTTTCTGGGGCCAACGTCCTGACTTTC,CASSADRGLSGANVLTF
TRBD2,few,TRBJ2-7,TRBV3-1,TGTGCCAGCGGCCAATTCCCGGGACTAGGCTACGAGCAGTACTTC,CASGQFPGLGYEQYF
TRBD1,few,TRBJ2-1,TRBV29-1,TGCAGCGTTGGACAGGGGGTCCGTAATGAGCAGTTCTTC,CSVGQGVRNEQFF
TRBD1,-,TRBJ1-6,TRBV5-5,TGTGCCAGCAGCTTGAGCGGGACAGGGGTCAGGAATTCACCCCTCCACTTT,CASSLSGTGVRNSPLHF
-,few,TRBJ1-2,TRBV7-8,TGTGCCAGCAGCTTAGCGGAAGGCGGCTACACCTTC,CASSLAEGGYTF
-,-,TRBJ1-1,TRBV5-1,TGCGCCAGCAGCTTGGTTGGAGGCCGATACACTGAAGCTTTCTTT,CASSLVGGRYTEAFF
-,few,TRBJ2-1,TRBV7-6,TGTGCCAGCAGCTTTGTACAGTACAATGAGCGGTTCTTC,CASSFVQYNERFF
-,few,TRBJ1-3,TRBV12-3/TRBV12-4,TGTGCCAGCAGTTTCCGATTACACTCTGGAAACACCATATATTTT,CASSFRLHSGNTIYF
TRBD2,few,TRBJ2-5,TRBV7-3,TGTGCCAGCAGCCTTGGGCGGGGGGGCGGAGAGACCCAGTACTTC,CASSLGRGGGETQYF
-,few,TRBJ1-6,TRBV4-1,TGCGCCAGCAGCCAAGTAGGTCGGAGCTCCTATAATTCACCCCTCCACTTT,CASSQVGRSSYNSPLHF
-,-,TRBJ2-1,TRBV10-3,TGTGCCATCAGTGAGCAGGGCGGAGAGCAGTTCTTC,CAISEQGGEQFF
-,few,TRBJ1-5,TRBV20-1,TGCAGTCCAGGGGCAGGGGACCAGCCCCAGCATTTT,CSPGAGDQPQHF
-,-,TRBJ1-1,TRBV6-1,TGTGCCAGCAGTGAACGGACGGCGATGAACACTGAAGCTTTCTTT,CASSERTAMNTEAFF
-,-,TRBJ1-5,TRBV5-1,TGCGCCAGCAGCCGTGGAGGGTTGGAGCAGCCCCAGCATTTT,CASSRGGLEQPQHF
-,-,TRBJ2-7,TRBV20-1,TGCAGTGCTAGTCCGCAGACCTACGAGCAGTACTTC,CSASPQTYEQYF
-,few,TRBJ1-1,TRBV16,TGTGCCAGCAGCCCCTTGCATGAAGCTTTCTTT,CASSPLHEAFF
-,few,TRBJ2-1,TRBV14,TGTGCCAGCAGCCACCCAAGGGACACTCCCTACAATGAGCAGTTCTTC,CASSHPRDTPYNEQFF
TRBD2,few,TRBJ2-5,TRBV29-1,TGCAGCGTTGAGAGGCAGGGAGGGCACCAAGAGACCCAGTACTTC,CSVERQGGHQETQYF
-,-,TRBJ1-4,TRBV25-1,TGTGCCAGCAGTGAATCTATGCCTAGCAATGAAAAACTGTTTTTT,CASSESMPSNEKLFF
TRBD2,few,TRBJ2-3,TRBV10-3,TGTGCCATCAGGAACCAACTAGCGGGGGGGCCGGATACGCAGTATTTT,CAIRNQLAGGPDTQYF
TRBD2,-,TRBJ2-7,TRBV6-2/TRBV6-3,TGTGCCAGCAGGAGATACGTCCTAACTAGCGCCGGATCACATAGCTCCTACGAGCAGTACTTC,CASRRYVLTSAGSHSSYEQYF
-,-,TRBJ2-1,TRBV7-3,TGTGCCAGCAGCCGGAGCGCCCTGGGTGGTGAGCAGTTCTTC,CASSRSALGGEQFF